This TCR beta chain is drawn from a study of cytomegalovirus exposure and HLA in healthy donors. The PCR had 60 Vbeta and 13 Jbeta primers. Clones were read by immunoSEQ multiplex PCR, and TCRdb kept only the in-frame ones, dropping some. In the table there are some 130,000 clones, roughly 84% of which are singletons. Germline values: CDR1 SGHRS, CDR2 YFSETQ. This CDR3 has 14 amino acids. The ends were cut back, 4 bases at V and 1 base at J, with 10 bases in the middle. The origin of this receptor is a girl aged 2 to 9 in good health and CMV-seronegative. The sequenced sample was PBMCs. The chain recombines TRBV5-1 with TRBJ2-3; D is possibly TRBD2 (5 bases). The CDR3 DNA follows: TGCGCCAGCAGCGGAGGACTTCGCACAGATACGCAGTATTTT. Translated, it gives CASSGGLRTDTQYF.